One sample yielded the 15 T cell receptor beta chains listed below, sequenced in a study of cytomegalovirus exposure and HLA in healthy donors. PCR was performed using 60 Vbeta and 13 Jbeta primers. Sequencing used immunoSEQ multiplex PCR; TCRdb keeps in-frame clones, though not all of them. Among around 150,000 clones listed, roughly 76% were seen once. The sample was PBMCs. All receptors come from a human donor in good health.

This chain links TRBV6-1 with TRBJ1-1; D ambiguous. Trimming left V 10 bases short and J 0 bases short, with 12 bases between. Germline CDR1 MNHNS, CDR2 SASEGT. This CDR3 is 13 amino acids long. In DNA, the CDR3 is TGTGCCACCAACTACGAGGTGAACACTGAAGCTTTCTTT. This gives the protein CATNYEVNTEAFF.

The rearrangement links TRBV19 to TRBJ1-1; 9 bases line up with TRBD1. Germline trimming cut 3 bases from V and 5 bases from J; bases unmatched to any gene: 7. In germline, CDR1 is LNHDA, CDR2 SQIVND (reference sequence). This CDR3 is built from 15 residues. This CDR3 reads CASSIRQGGRTEAFF. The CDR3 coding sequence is TGTGCCAGTAGTATTAGACAGGGGGGGAGAACTGAAGCTTTCTTT.

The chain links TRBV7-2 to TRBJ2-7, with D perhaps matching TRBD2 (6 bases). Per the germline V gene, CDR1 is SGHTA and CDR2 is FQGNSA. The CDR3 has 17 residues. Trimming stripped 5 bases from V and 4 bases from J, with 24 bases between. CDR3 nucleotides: TGTGCCAGCAGCATCACATCCCCCGGGACTGGGGCTTACGAGCAGTACTTC. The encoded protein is CASSITSPGTGAYEQYF. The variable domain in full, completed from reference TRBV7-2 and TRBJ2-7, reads GAGVSQSPSNKVTEKGKDVELRCDPISGHTALYWYRQSLGQGLEFLIYFQGNSAPDKSGLPSDRFSAERTGGSVSTLTIQRTQQEDSAVYLCASSITSPGTGAYEQYFGPGTRLTVT.

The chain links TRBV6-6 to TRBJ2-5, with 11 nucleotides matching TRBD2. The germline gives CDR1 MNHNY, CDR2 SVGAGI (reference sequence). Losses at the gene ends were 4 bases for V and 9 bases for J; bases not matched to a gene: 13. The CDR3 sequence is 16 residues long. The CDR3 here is CASSLAGGAGKSPQYF. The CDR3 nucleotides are TGTGCCAGCAGTTTAGCGGGGGGGGCCGGAAAGTCGCCCCAGTACTTC.

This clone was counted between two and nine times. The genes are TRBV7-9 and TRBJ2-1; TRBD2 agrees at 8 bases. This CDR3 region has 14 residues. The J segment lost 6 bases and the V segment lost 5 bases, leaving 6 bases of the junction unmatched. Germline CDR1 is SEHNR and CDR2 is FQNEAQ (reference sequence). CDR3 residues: CASSDGLAFNEQFF. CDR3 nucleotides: TGTGCCAGCAGCGACGGACTAGCTTTCAATGAGCAGTTCTTC.

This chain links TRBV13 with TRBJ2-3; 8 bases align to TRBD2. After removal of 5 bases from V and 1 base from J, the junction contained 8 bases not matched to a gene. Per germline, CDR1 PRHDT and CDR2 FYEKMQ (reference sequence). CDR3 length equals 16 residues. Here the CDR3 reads CASSAGLAAGTDTQYF. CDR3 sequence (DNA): TGTGCCAGCAGCGCCGGACTAGCTGCCGGCACAGATACGCAGTATTTT.

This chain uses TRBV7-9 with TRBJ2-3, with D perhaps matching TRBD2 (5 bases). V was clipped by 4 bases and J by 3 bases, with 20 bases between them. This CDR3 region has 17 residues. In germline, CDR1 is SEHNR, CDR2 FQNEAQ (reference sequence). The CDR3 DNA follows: TGTGCCAGCAGCTCCCCCGGACGGGGTAGGACGACAGATACGCAGTATTTT. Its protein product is CASSSPGRGRTTDTQYF.

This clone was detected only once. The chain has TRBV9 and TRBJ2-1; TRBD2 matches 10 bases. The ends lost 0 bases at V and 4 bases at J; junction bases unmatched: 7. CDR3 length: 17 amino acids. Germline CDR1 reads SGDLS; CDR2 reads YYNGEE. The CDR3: CASSVGSSGGPYNEQFF. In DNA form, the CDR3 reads TGTGCCAGCAGCGTAGGGAGTAGCGGGGGGCCATACAATGAGCAGTTCTTC.

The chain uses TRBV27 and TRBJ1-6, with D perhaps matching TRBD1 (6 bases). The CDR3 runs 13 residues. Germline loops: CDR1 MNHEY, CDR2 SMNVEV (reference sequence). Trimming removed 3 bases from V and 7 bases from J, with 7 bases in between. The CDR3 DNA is TGTGCCAGCAGTTTCGGGACAAATTCACCCCTCCACTTT. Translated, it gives CASSFGTNSPLHF.

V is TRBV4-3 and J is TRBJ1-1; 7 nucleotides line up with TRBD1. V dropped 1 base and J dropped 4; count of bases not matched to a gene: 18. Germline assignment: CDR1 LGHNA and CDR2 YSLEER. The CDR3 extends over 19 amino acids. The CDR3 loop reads CASSQAVFEFRGSGTEAFF. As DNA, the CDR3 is TGCGCCAGCAGCCAAGCGGTCTTCGAGTTCAGGGGGTCGGGCACTGAAGCTTTCTTT.

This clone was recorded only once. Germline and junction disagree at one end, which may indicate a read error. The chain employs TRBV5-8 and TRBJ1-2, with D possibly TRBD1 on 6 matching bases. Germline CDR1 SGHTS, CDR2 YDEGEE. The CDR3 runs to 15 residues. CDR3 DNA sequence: TGTGCCAGCAGCGCGGGGGGCTGGCAGTCTAGCTTGTCCGACTTC. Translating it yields CASSAGGWQSSLSDF.

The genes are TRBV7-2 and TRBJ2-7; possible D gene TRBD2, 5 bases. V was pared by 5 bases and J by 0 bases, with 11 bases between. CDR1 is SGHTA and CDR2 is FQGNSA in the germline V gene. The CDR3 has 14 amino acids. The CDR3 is CASSHQDYSYEQYF. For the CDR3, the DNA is TGTGCCAGCAGCCATCAAGACTACTCCTACGAGCAGTACTTC.

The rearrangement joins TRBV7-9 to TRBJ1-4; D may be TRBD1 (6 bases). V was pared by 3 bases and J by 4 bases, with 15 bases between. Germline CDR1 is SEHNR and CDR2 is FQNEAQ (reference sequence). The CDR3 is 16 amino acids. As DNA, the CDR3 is TGTGCCAGCAGCTTCATTCCCGGGACAAATAATGAAAAACTGTTTTTT. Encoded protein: CASSFIPGTNNEKLFF.

DNA of the CDR3: TGTGCCAGCAGTGATATAGCGGGGGGGCGGGCAGATACGCAGTATTTT. It translates to CASSDIAGGRADTQYF. This chain joins TRBV6-1 and TRBJ2-3, with TRBD2 matching over 11 bases. Germline lookup yields CDR1 MNHNS and CDR2 SASEGT. The CDR3 runs 16 residues. V gave up 3 bases and J gave up 4 bases; unmatched junction bases: 6.

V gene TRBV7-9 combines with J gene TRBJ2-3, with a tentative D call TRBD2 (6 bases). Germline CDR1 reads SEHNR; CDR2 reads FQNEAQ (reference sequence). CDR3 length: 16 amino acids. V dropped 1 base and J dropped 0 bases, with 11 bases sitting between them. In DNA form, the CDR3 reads TGTGCCAGCAGCTTAGGCCGGGACTTAAGCACAGATACGCAGTATTTT. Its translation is CASSLGRDLSTDTQYF.